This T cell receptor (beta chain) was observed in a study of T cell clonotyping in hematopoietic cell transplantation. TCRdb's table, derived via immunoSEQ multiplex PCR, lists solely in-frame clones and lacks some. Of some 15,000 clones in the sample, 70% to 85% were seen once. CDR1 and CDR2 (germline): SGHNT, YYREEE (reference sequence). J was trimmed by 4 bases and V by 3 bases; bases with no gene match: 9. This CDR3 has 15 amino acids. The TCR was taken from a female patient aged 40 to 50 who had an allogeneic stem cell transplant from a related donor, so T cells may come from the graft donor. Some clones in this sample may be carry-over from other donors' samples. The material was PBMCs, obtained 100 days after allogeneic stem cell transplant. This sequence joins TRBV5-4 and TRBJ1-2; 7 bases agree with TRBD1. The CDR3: CASSSSDRAGYGYTF. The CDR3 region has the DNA TGTGCCAGCAGCTCTAGTGACAGGGCAGGCTATGGCTACACCTTC.